Here is one T cell receptor beta chain with its context. Its antigen is unidentified. The data derive from a study of CD8+CD57+ T cells in acquired aplastic anemia. Study context: Quantities of DNA derived from sorted CD4+ and CD8+ cells averaged around 3 ug. Study-wide points: It was found that more than 25 CD8+ CDR3 sequences were shared between patients and controls.

Patients sequenced had flow cytometry evidence of CD8+CD57+ cell expansion. Each patient carried a diagnosis of severe acquired aplastic anemia. Trimming left V 5 bases short and J 11 bases short, with 12 bases between. The length of the CDR3 is 11 residues. Looked up from germline, CDR1 is LNHNV and CDR2 is YYDKDF (reference sequence). Template material for TCR beta VDJ and CDR3 profiling consisted of genomic DNA. Each CDR3 protein is one row after TCRdb ran MiXCR on the reads. This sample carries about 180,000 distinct CDR3 sequences, 50% to 65% of them seen once, and the ten largest clones take about 42%.

This TCR came from a human donor with aplastic anemia. The rearrangement links TRBV15 to TRBJ1-1; D might be TRBD1 (5 bases). Sequenced input: sorted CD4+, CD8+, or CD8+CD57+ T cells (not recorded which) from PBMCs. The CDR3 coding sequence is TGTGCCACCAGCCCCGGGGGTTACGCTTTCTTT. Translated, it gives CATSPGGYAFF.